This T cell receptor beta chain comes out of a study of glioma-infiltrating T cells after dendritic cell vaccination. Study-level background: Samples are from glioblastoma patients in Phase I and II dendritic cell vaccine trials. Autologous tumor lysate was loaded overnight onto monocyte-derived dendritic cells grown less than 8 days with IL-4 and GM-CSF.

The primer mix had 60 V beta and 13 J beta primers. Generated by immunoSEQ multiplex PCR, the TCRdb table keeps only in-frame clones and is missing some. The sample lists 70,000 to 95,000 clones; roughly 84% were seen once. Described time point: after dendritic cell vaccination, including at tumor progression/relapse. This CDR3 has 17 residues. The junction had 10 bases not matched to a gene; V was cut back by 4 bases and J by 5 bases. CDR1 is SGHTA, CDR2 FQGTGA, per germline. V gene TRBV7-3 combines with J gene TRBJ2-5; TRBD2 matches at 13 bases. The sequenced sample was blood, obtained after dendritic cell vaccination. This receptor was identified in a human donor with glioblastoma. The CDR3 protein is CASSSRLAGGTRETQYF. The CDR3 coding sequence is TGTGCCAGCAGCTCTAGACTAGCGGGAGGTACCAGGGAGACCCAGTACTTC.